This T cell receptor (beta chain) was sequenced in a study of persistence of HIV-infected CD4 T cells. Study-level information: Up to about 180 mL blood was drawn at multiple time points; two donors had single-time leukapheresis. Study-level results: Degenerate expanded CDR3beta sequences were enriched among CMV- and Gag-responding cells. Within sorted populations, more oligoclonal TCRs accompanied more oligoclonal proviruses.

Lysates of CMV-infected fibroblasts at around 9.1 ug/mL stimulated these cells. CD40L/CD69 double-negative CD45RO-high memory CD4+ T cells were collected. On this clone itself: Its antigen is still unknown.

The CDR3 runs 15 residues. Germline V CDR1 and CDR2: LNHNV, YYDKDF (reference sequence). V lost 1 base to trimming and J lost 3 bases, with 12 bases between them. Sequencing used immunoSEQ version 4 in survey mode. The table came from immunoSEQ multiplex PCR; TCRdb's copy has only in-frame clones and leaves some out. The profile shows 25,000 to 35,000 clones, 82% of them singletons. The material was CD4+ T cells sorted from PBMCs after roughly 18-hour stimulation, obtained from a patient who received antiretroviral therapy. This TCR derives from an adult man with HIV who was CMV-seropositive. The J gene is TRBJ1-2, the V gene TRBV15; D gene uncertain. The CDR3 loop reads CATSRAEAADYGYTF. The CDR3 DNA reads TGTGCCACCAGCAGAGCTGAGGCCGCGGACTATGGCTACACCTTC.